Listed here are 13 T cell receptor beta chains from one sample, sequenced in a study of T cell changes during pregnancy in multiple sclerosis. Produced via immunoSEQ multiplex PCR; TCRdb's table is partial and in-frame only. The sample has some 99,000 clones; around 92% are singletons. This specimen was peripheral blood, taken after pregnancy. The receptors stem from a female donor in good health, enrolled as a control in a pregnancy study.

The chain couples TRBV28 to TRBJ2-3, with D perhaps TRBD2 (6 bases). Trimming stripped 4 bases from V and 0 bases from J, with 8 bases between. The CDR3 loop spans 14 amino acids. Germline loops: CDR1 MDHEN, CDR2 SYDVKM. The CDR3 DNA is TGTGCCAGCAGTTGGGACTCAAGCACAGATACGCAGTATTTT. As protein: CASSWDSSTDTQYF.

In the case of this clone: One end of the junction does not line up with germline, which may come from a read error. The CDR3 is CASSFLAGGKEAQYF. CDR3 DNA sequence: TGTGCCAGCAGTTTTTTAGCGGGGGGAAAAGAGGCCCAGTACTTC. The chain is built from TRBV27 and TRBJ2-5; 10 bases fit TRBD2. The CDR3 consists of 15 residues. The V gene's germline CDR1 is MNHEY and CDR2 SMNVEV (reference sequence).

The chain has TRBV5-1 and TRBJ2-3; maybe TRBD1 (7 bases). V was shortened by 2 bases and J by 6 bases, with 16 bases between the two germline ends. The CDR3 loop spans 15 amino acids. Per the germline V gene, CDR1 is SGHRS and CDR2 is YFSETQ. CDR3 loop: CASSLRQGGTDTQYF. The CDR3 bases are TGCGCCAGCAGCTTACGACAGGGAGGAACCGATACGCAGTATTTT.

Remarks on this clone: At one boundary the junction diverges from the germline segment, which might be a read error. The chain recombines TRBV14 with TRBJ2-7; TRBD1 matches at 7 bases. Germline V gene data show CDR1 as SGHDN and CDR2 as FVKESK. This CDR3 is built from 14 residues. The CDR3 protein is CASSEDRAPYEQYF. CDR3 coding DNA: TGTGCCAGCAGCGAAGACAGGGCCCCCTACGAGCAGTACTTC.

The chain carries TRBV2 and TRBJ2-7, with no clear D. The CDR3 consists of 11 residues. Germline CDR1 and CDR2: SNHLY and FYNNEI. V dropped 5 bases and J dropped 6 bases, with 8 bases sitting between them. CDR3 sequence (DNA): TGTGCCAGCAGTTCTCTAAGCGAGCAGTACTTC. Translation: CASSSLSEQYF.

This sequence joins TRBV7-2 and TRBJ2-5, with a weak D call TRBD2 (5 bases). Germline V gene sequence: CDR1 SGHTA, CDR2 FQGNSA. CDR3 size: 15 residues. The V end was cut by 6 bases, the J end by 2 bases, with 16 bases between. The CDR3 coding sequence is TGTGCCAGCAGTTGGGTAGGCGGACTGCAAGAGACCCAGTACTTC. Translated, it gives CASSWVGGLQETQYF. Full variable domain (missing parts from reference TRBV7-2 and TRBJ2-5): GAGVSQSPSNKVTEKGKDVELRCDPISGHTALYWYRQSLGQGLEFLIYFQGNSAPDKSGLPSDRFSAERTGGSVSTLTIQRTQQEDSAVYLCASSWVGGLQETQYFGPGTRLLVL.

CDR3 coding DNA: TGTGCCAGTAGTATAGCAGGGTTCAGCAATCAGCCCCAGCATTTT. It is translated as CASSIAGFSNQPQHF. V and J are TRBV19 and TRBJ1-5; tentative D call: TRBD1 (5 bases). CDR3 length: 15 amino acids. CDR1 is LNHDA, CDR2 SQIVND, per germline (reference sequence). Trimming pared 1 base from V and 1 base from J, leaving 8 bases between. Full variable domain (outside the CDR3, taken from reference TRBV19 and TRBJ1-5): DGGITQSPKYLFRKEGQNVTLSCEQNLNHDAMYWYRQDPGQGLRLIYYSQIVNDFQKGDIAEGYSVSREKKESFPLTVTSAQKNPTAFYLCASSIAGFSNQPQHFGDGTRLSIL.

This chain uses TRBV12-2 with TRBJ2-7; TRBD2 is the table's D call, not checked against the DNA. TRBV12-2 is a documented pseudogene. The CDR3 extends over 16 amino acids. CDR3 DNA: TGTGCAAGTCGCTTAATGCTAGCGGGAGAGCGGTACGAGCAGTACTTC. Protein: CASRLMLAGERYEQYF.

The chain combines TRBV7-9 with TRBJ1-2; D may be TRBD1 (6 bases). This CDR3 has 14 residues. Germline CDR1 reads SEHNR; CDR2 reads FQNEAQ (reference sequence). V lost 5 bases and J lost 0, with 10 bases in between. CDR3 coding DNA: TGTGCCAGCAGCGGCAGGGGAGCTAACTATGGCTACACCTTC. Translating gives CASSGRGANYGYTF.

This chain connects TRBV4-1 to TRBJ1-2; the D gene is possibly TRBD1 (5 bases). Germline CDR1 reads MGHRA; CDR2 reads YSYEKL. CDR3 length: 15 amino acids. The V and J ends lost 0 bases and 5 bases respectively, with 13 bases between them. The DNA for the CDR3 is TGCGCCAGCAGCCAAGATGGGGCAGGCTCGTATGGCTACACCTTC. It yields the protein CASSQDGAGSYGYTF.

This clone was seen only a few times. CDR3 bases: TGTGCCAGCAGCTTAGGGACAGTGAACACTGAAGCTTTCTTT. It codes for CASSLGTVNTEAFF. The chain uses TRBV7-9 and TRBJ1-1; possibly TRBD1 for D (6 bases). Germline CDR1 reads SEHNR; CDR2 reads FQNEAQ (reference sequence). The length of the CDR3 is 14 residues. The V gene lost 1 base and the J gene lost 0 bases, with 6 bases spanning the gap. The full variable domain, in which reference TRBV7-9 and TRBJ1-1 provide the parts outside the CDR3, is DTGVSQNPRHKITKRGQNVTFRCDPISEHNRLYWYRQTLGQGPEFLTYFQNEAQLEKSRLLSDRFSAERPKGSFSTLEIQRTEQGDSAMYLCASSLGTVNTEAFFGQGTRLTVV.

The chain couples TRBV11-3 to TRBJ2-1, with 10 bases aligning to TRBD2. V shed 2 bases, J shed 6 bases, and the junction held 7 bases outside the gene matches. This CDR3 spans 16 amino acids. Germline CDR1 is SGHNT and CDR2 is YENEEA. The CDR3 DNA sequence: TGTGCCAGCAGCTTACAAAGCGGGGGGGTTCCCAATGAGCAGTTCTTC. This gives the protein CASSLQSGGVPNEQFF.

This rearrangement joins TRBV4-1 to TRBJ2-1, with TRBD1 matching 10 bases. CDR1 and CDR2 from the germline V gene are MGHRA and YSYEKL. The CDR3 is 15 amino acids. J lost 8 bases, V lost 0 bases, and 4 bases had no gene match. CDR3 amino acids: CASSQETGGDYEQFF. CDR3 nucleotides: TGCGCCAGCAGCCAAGAGACAGGGGGCGATTATGAGCAGTTCTTC.